This T cell receptor beta chain was identified in a study of blood T cell repertoires in COVID-19. CDR3 length: 13 residues. Germline lookup yields CDR1 LNHNV and CDR2 YYDKDF (reference sequence). Deletions cut 6 bases from V and 3 bases from J, with 12 bases between. Original handling: Cell counts per sample came from amplifying reference gene primers. Sequenced by immunoSEQ multiplex PCR; TCRdb stores in-frame clones only, minus some. That table gives V, J and clone size, and the DNA gave D and trimming. The data show about 220,000 clones, with over 75% seen just once and 2% to 3% held by the top ten.

This receptor was taken from a woman in her seventies with COVID-19, enrolled during active disease. Source material: peripheral blood. The rearrangement joins TRBV15 to TRBJ2-7, with D possibly matching TRBD1 (5 bases). CDR3 amino acids: CATRNQDSYEQYF. CDR3 sequence (DNA): TGTGCCACCAGAAACCAAGACAGCTACGAGCAGTACTTC.